These 24 T cell receptor beta chains came from one sample sequenced in a study of control samples from healthy donors and cancer patients. Assay used: immunoSEQ multiplex PCR; TCRdb lists only in-frame clones, some missing. The sample has about 250,000 clones; over 75% are singletons. The sequencing sample was made of PBMCs. The receptors shown here come from a woman aged 55-75 years with lung cancer.

The CDR3 DNA sequence: TGTGCCAGCTCACCATTTTCGAGCTCCTACGAGCAGTACTTC. This codes for CASSPFSSSYEQYF. J is TRBJ2-7 and V is TRBV18; D not certain. Trimming removed 2 bases at V and 0 bases at J, with 8 bases between. Germline V CDR1 and CDR2: KGHSH, LQKENI. The CDR3 is 14 amino acids.

J is TRBJ2-7 and V is TRBV5-6; D is unresolved. The CDR3 contains 12 residues. Germline V gives CDR1 SGHDT, CDR2 YYEEEE. Trimming left V 3 bases short and J 4 bases short, with 8 bases between. CDR3 in amino acids: CASSSQMYEQYF. CDR3 sequence (DNA): TGTGCCAGCAGCTCCCAAATGTACGAGCAGTACTTC. The full variable domain, in which reference TRBV5-6 and TRBJ2-7 provide the parts outside the CDR3, is DAGVTQSPTHLIKTRGQQVTLRCSPKSGHDTVSWYQQALGQGPQFIFQYYEEEERQRGNFPDRFSGHQFPNYSSELNVNALLLGDSALYLCASSSQMYEQYFGPGTRLTVT.

The genes are TRBV10-2 and TRBJ1-6; the D is unclear. The germline CDR1 and CDR2 sequences are WSHSY and SAAADI. Trimming left V 2 bases short and J 9 bases short, with 14 bases between. The CDR3 has 15 amino acids. CDR3 protein: CASSEGQRLGSPLHF. CDR3 sequence (DNA): TGCGCCAGCAGTGAGGGTCAACGGCTCGGTTCACCCCTCCACTTT.

The V and J genes are TRBV2 and TRBJ2-7; a weak D match, TRBD2 (7 bases). The CDR3 extends over 13 amino acids. The germline V and J ends were trimmed by 7 bases and 3 bases, with 13 bases remaining between them. CDR1 is SNHLY, CDR2 FYNNEI, per germline. CDR3 DNA: TGTGCCAGCACGGGGGGCAGCGTCTACGAGCAGTACTTC. Encoded protein: CASTGGSVYEQYF.

A few counts support this clone. The V gene is TRBV12-3 or TRBV12-4, the J gene TRBJ2-3; D possibly matches TRBD1 or TRBD2 (5 bases each). This CDR3 is 13 amino acids long. Trimming stripped 8 bases from V and 4 bases from J, with 13 bases between. In DNA form, the CDR3 reads TGTGCCAGCCAAATTGGGGGTGCAGATACGCAGTATTTT. It specifies CASQIGGADTQYF.

The rearrangement uses TRBV9 and TRBJ1-3; D unclear. Looked up from germline, CDR1 is SGDLS and CDR2 is YYNGEE. Trimming took 0 bases from V and 2 from J, leaving 9 bases between them. The CDR3 runs to 15 residues. The CDR3 here is CASSVAQHPGNTIYF. CDR3 nucleotides: TGTGCCAGCAGCGTAGCTCAGCATCCTGGAAACACCATATATTTT.

The CDR3 DNA follows: TGTGCCAGCAGCCATCGGAAGGGCACTGAAGCTTTCTTT. Its translation is CASSHRKGTEAFF. The V and J genes are TRBV14 and TRBJ1-1, with unresolved D. V lost 3 bases and J 4 bases, leaving 9 bases between the germline ends. Germline loops: CDR1 SGHDN, CDR2 FVKESK. There are 13 residues in the CDR3.

The rearrangement links TRBV19 to TRBJ1-2; the D is unclear. CDR1 LNHDA and CDR2 SQIVND come from the germline V gene (reference sequence). Trimming removed 2 bases at V and 0 bases at J, with 7 bases between. The CDR3 runs to 14 residues. The CDR3: CASSISGANYGYTF. CDR3 nucleotides: TGTGCCAGTAGTATAAGTGGGGCTAACTATGGCTACACCTTC.

About this clone: The same CDR3 also results from other DNA sequences found in this sample. The V and J genes are TRBV12-3 or TRBV12-4 and TRBJ2-3, with unresolved D. V shed 3 bases and J shed 6 bases, with 7 bases lying between them. This CDR3 comprises 12 residues. The CDR3 loop reads CASSFFGDTQYF. CDR3 in DNA: TGTGCCAGCAGTTTTTTTGGGGATACGCAGTATTTT.

V and J are TRBV2 and TRBJ1-3; 8 positions agree with TRBD1. The junction had 2 bases not matched to a gene; V was cut back by 1 base and J by 0 bases. Germline CDR1 is SNHLY and CDR2 is FYNNEI. The CDR3 spans 16 residues. The CDR3 region is CASSEGTGNSGNTIYF. Written as DNA, the CDR3 is TGTGCCAGCAGTGAAGGGACAGGGAACTCTGGAAACACCATATATTTT.

V is TRBV6-5 and J is TRBJ2-5, with D perhaps TRBD2 (6 bases). Trimming stripped 0 bases from V and 2 bases from J, with 13 bases between. Per germline, CDR1 MNHEY and CDR2 SVGAGI. The CDR3 extends over 16 amino acids. Here the CDR3 DNA reads TGTGCCAGCAGTTACTCGGCGGGATTCCGGCAAGAGACCCAGTACTTC. Translation gives CASSYSAGFRQETQYF.

The V gene is TRBV28, the J gene TRBJ1-2, with D unresolved. The CDR3 is made up of 11 amino acids. The V end was cut by 2 bases, the J end by 9 bases, with 7 bases between. The germline CDR1 and CDR2 sequences are MDHEN and SYDVKM. CDR3 DNA sequence: TGTGCCAGCAGTTTAGGGAACAGCTACACCTTC. Amino acids: CASSLGNSYTF.

As regards this clone: This CDR3 is also generated by other DNA sequences in the sample. This sequence joins TRBV3-1 (or the pseudogene TRBV3-2) and TRBJ1-5; D is unclear. In germline, CDR1 is LGHDT, CDR2 YNNKEL (reference sequence). The CDR3 sequence is 13 residues long. Deletions cut 1 base from V and 7 bases from J, with 8 bases between. The CDR3 region has the DNA TGTGCCAGCAGCCAAGCTCCGGGACAGCCCCAGCATTTT. This gives the protein CASSQAPGQPQHF.

The J gene is TRBJ2-2, the V gene TRBV6-2 or TRBV6-3; 9 bases agree with TRBD1. V shed 0 bases and J 5 bases; nucleotides not matched to a gene: 1. The germline gives CDR1 MNHEY, CDR2 SVGEGT. The CDR3 spans 15 residues. Written as DNA, the CDR3 is TGTGCCAGCAGTTACTCGACAGGGGGAACCGGGGAGCTGTTTTTT. Its translation: CASSYSTGGTGELFF.

The rearrangement joins TRBV18 to TRBJ1-1; D gene uncertain. The CDR3 length is 16 residues. The V end lost 1 base, the J end lost 1 base, and 13 bases lay between the germline ends. The germline V gene encodes CDR1 KGHSH and CDR2 LQKENI. The CDR3 coding sequence is TGTGCCAGCTCACCACGTTCCTCTACCGCGAACACTGAAGCTTTCTTT. Its translation is CASSPRSSTANTEAFF.

V is TRBV5-1 and J is TRBJ2-1; D call uncertain. This CDR3 has 15 amino acids. The ends were cut back, 1 base at V and 4 bases at J, with 12 bases in the middle. The V gene's germline CDR1 is SGHRS and CDR2 YFSETQ. The CDR3 spells CASSLTSAGYNEQFF. The CDR3 bases are TGCGCCAGCAGCTTGACATCGGCAGGTTACAATGAGCAGTTCTTC.

This CDR3 is CASSYLGEETQYF. The CDR3 region has the DNA TGTGCCAGCAGTTATCTGGGAGAAGAGACCCAGTACTTC. The chain links TRBV12-3 or TRBV12-4 to TRBJ2-5, with a tentative D call TRBD2 (5 bases). The CDR3 runs to 13 residues. V was clipped by 4 bases and J by 3 bases, with 9 bases between them.

The rearrangement joins TRBV6-5 to TRBJ1-1; 8 bases fit TRBD1. This CDR3 contains 13 residues. Trimming at V came to 7 bases and at J to 8 bases, leaving 9 bases not matched to a gene. Germline V gene sequence: CDR1 MNHEY, CDR2 SVGAGI. CDR3 region: CASKTTGGREAFF. The CDR3 DNA follows: TGTGCCAGCAAAACTACAGGGGGACGGGAAGCTTTCTTT.

This clone was seen only once. V and J are TRBV6-1 and TRBJ1-5; D remains ambiguous. Germline V gene data show CDR1 as MNHNS and CDR2 as SASEGT. Trimming removed 10 bases at V and 3 bases at J, with 7 bases between. The CDR3 spans 11 residues. The CDR3 loop reads CATGNNQPQHF. The CDR3 bases are TGTGCCACCGGAAACAATCAGCCCCAGCATTTT.

This sequence joins TRBV2 and TRBJ1-1; D is ambiguous. The CDR3 spans 12 residues. Germline V lookup: CDR1 SNHLY, CDR2 FYNNEI. With 5 bases removed from V and 1 base from J, the gap between germline ends came to 5 bases. The CDR3 sequence: CASSIENTEAFF. The CDR3 coding sequence is TGTGCCAGCAGTATCGAGAACACTGAAGCTTTCTTT.

The chain is built from TRBV5-8 and TRBJ2-4; D not certain. This CDR3 has 15 residues. Germline values: CDR1 SGHTS, CDR2 YDEGEE. V dropped 0 bases and J dropped 0 bases, with 7 bases sitting between them. The CDR3: CASSLVRLAKNIQYF. CDR3 coding DNA: TGTGCCAGCAGCTTGGTGAGGTTAGCCAAAAACATTCAGTACTTC.

This chain links TRBV18 with TRBJ1-2; the match to TRBD1 covers 8 bases. Germline CDR1 is KGHSH and CDR2 is LQKENI. This CDR3 is 15 amino acids long. J gave up 8 bases and V 3 bases, and 11 bases lay outside the gene matches. CDR3 nucleotide sequence: TGTGCCAGCTCACCCGAGAGACAGGGGCTGGGCGGCTACACCTTC. It specifies CASSPERQGLGGYTF.

The chain carries TRBV18 and TRBJ2-5; D is undetermined. CDR3 length: 13 residues. The germline V gene encodes CDR1 KGHSH and CDR2 LQKENI. V shed 0 bases and J shed 4 bases, with 6 bases lying between them. The DNA of the CDR3 is TGTGCCAGCTCACCACCGTCCGCAGAGACCCAGTACTTC. Translation gives CASSPPSAETQYF.

The chain recombines TRBV2 with TRBJ1-2; no definite D call. CDR3 length: 12 amino acids. The germline CDR1 and CDR2 sequences are SNHLY and FYNNEI. CDR3 DNA: TGTGCTGAGAAAGTTGATGGCTATGGCTACACCTTC. Its protein is CAEKVDGYGYTF.